This TCR beta chain was sequenced during a study of blood T cells in healthy people across ages. Trimming took 1 base from V and 4 from J; bases not matched to a gene: 3. Per germline, CDR1 KGHSH and CDR2 LQKENI. CDR3 length equals 14 residues. A sample-barcoded 5' primer and a J-beta primer mix were used in a second PCR of roughly 7 to 12 cycles. TCRdb processed the 5' RACE reads anew with MiXCR; each CDR3 protein has one entry. This table has under 800,000 distinct CDR3 sequences, roughly 41% appearing once. The V gene is TRBV18, the J gene TRBJ2-7, with 8 bases fitting TRBD2. Material: blood. The source of this sequence is a woman aged 60 to 75 in good health. The CDR3 DNA reads as TGTGCCAGCTCACCACAGCGGGAGCAATACGAGCAGTACTTC. Translated: CASSPQREQYEQYF.